Listed below are T cell receptor beta chains from one sample, sequenced in a study of T-cell reconstitution after alpha-beta-depleted transplantation in children. Each CDR3 protein is one row after TCRdb ran MiXCR on the PCR reads. Among 500,000 or so distinct CDR3 sequences listed, 32% were seen once. The sample was PBMCs from the stem cell graft donor, taken from the stem cell graft. These receptors all come from a human donor who donated a stem cell graft to a child with aplastic anemia. Each CDR3 is given with its conserved first and last residue. The order of the fields is clone size, D gene, J gene, V gene, CDR3 DNA, CDR3 protein. The D gene is left open where the match is weak. Clone size is not always given. Where it is, it says once, few, many or a class for expanded clones.

size: few; D: TRBD1; J: TRBJ1-5; V: TRBV29-1; DNA: TGCAGCGTCAGGGGGCGCAATAGCAATCAGCCCCAGCATTTT; CDR3: CSVRGRNSNQPQHF
size: few; D: -; J: TRBJ1-2; V: TRBV20-1; DNA: TGCAGTGCTAGTCCCGGGGCCATTGGTGGCTACACCTTC; CDR3: CSASPGAIGGYTF
size: -; D: TRBD1; J: TRBJ1-1; V: TRBV7-9; DNA: TGTGCCAGCAGCTTCCGGGACAGTGGTGAAGCTTTCTTT; CDR3: CASSFRDSGEAFF
size: -; D: TRBD2; J: TRBJ2-1; V: TRBV7-2; DNA: TGTGCCAGCAGGACTCTTGGACTAGCGGGAGACAATGAGCAGTTCTTC; CDR3: CASRTLGLAGDNEQFF
size: -; D: -; J: TRBJ1-1; V: TRBV6-1; DNA: TGTGCCAGCAGTCGACAGGACGGCAGGACTGAAGCTTTCTTT; CDR3: CASSRQDGRTEAFF
size: -; D: -; J: TRBJ2-5; V: TRBV5-6; DNA: TGTGCCAGCAGTTTCGGAGGTGGCGGCGAGACCCAGTACTTC; CDR3: CASSFGGGGETQYF
size: once; D: -; J: TRBJ2-2; V: TRBV5-1; DNA: TGCGCCAGCAGCTTGGCAGGGTGGAACACCGGGGAGCTGTTTTTT; CDR3: CASSLAGWNTGELFF
size: many; D: -; J: TRBJ1-5; V: TRBV12-3/TRBV12-4; DNA: TGTGCCAGCAGTAAAGAAGGGTACAATCAGCCCCAGCATTTT; CDR3: CASSKEGYNQPQHF
size: -; D: TRBD1; J: TRBJ2-7; V: TRBV7-2; DNA: TGTGCCGTCAGGGGGCCCTCCTACGAGCAGTACTTC; CDR3: CAVRGPSYEQYF
size: -; D: -; J: TRBJ2-1; V: TRBV5-4; DNA: TGTGCCAGCAGAGAGGGCAGCAATGAGCAGTTCTTC; CDR3: CASREGSNEQFF
size: -; D: TRBD1; J: TRBJ1-5; V: TRBV5-1; DNA: TGCGCCAGCTCGAACCGGACAGGGGGCAATCAGCCCCAGCATTTT; CDR3: CASSNRTGGNQPQHF
size: few; D: TRBD1; J: TRBJ2-5; V: TRBV20-1; DNA: TGCAGTGCTAGCCGGACAGGGAGCGAGACCCAGTACTTC; CDR3: CSASRTGSETQYF
size: many; D: TRBD2; J: TRBJ2-5; V: TRBV18; DNA: TGTGCCAGCTCACCGGGACTAGCGGGAGAAGAGACCCAGTACTTC; CDR3: CASSPGLAGEETQYF
size: -; D: TRBD2; J: TRBJ2-3; V: TRBV7-2; DNA: TGTGCCAGCAGCTTAGGACGGGGCGGGAGGGCAGATACGCAGTATTTT; CDR3: CASSLGRGGRADTQYF
size: few; D: TRBD2; J: TRBJ2-1; V: TRBV6-2/TRBV6-3; DNA: TGTGCCAGCAGTTGGGGTAGCGGGAGGGCCTACAATGAGCAGTTCTTC; CDR3: CASSWGSGRAYNEQFF
size: few; D: TRBD2; J: TRBJ2-7; V: TRBV29-1; DNA: TGCAGCGTTGAAGTTGCAGGGAGGGGCTACGAGCAGTACTTC; CDR3: CSVEVAGRGYEQYF
size: -; D: TRBD2; J: TRBJ2-3; V: TRBV10-3; DNA: TGTGCCATCAGTGATCCCTCCGGGCGGGAGGGGTGGACAGATACGCAGTATTTT; CDR3: CAISDPSGREGWTDTQYF